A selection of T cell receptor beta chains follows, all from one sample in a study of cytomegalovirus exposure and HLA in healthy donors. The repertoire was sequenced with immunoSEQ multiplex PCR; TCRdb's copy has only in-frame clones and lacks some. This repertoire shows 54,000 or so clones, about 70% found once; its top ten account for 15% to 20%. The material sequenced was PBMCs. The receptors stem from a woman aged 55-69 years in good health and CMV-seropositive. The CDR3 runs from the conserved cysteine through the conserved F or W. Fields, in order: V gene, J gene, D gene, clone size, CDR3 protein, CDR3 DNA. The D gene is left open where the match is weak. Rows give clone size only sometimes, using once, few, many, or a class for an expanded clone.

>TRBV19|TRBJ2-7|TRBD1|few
CASSISWQGAYEQYF
TGTGCCAGTAGTATAAGTTGGCAGGGGGCCTACGAGCAGTACTTC
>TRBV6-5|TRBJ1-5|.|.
CASSRQSSNQPQHF
TGTGCCAGCAGTAGACAGTCGAGCAATCAGCCCCAGCATTTT
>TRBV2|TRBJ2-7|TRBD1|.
CASTGTADIYEQYF
TGTGCCAGCACCGGGACAGCGGACATCTACGAGCAGTACTTC
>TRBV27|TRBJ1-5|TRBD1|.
CASSLGQGSLQPQHF
TGTGCCAGCAGTTTGGGACAGGGGAGTCTCCAGCCCCAGCATTTT
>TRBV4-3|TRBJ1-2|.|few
CASSQDLPGNYGYTF
TGCGCCAGCAGCCAAGATCTTCCGGGGAACTATGGCTACACCTTC
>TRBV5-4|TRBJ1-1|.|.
CASRPDTLLTEAFF
TGTGCCAGCAGACCGGACACCCTGTTGACTGAAGCTTTCTTT
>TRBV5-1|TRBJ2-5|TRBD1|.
CASSLGGQHQETQYF
TGCGCCAGCAGCTTGGGGGGACAGCACCAAGAGACCCAGTACTTC
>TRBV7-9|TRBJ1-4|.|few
CSSTQASNEKLFF
TGTTCCAGCACTCAGGCGAGTAATGAAAAACTGTTTTTT
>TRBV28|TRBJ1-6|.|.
CASRDRGSSYNSPLHF
TGTGCCAGCAGAGACCGGGGGAGCTCCTATAATTCACCCCTCCACTTT
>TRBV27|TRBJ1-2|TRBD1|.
CASSQRATQTGYGYTF
TGTGCCAGCAGTCAACGGGCGACCCAGACAGGGTATGGCTACACCTTC
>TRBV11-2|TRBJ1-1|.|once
CASSLYVDTEAFF
TGTGCCAGCAGCTTATATGTAGACACTGAAGCTTTCTTT
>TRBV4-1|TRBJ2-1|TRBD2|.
CASSNSGGTAEQFF
TGCGCCAGCAGCAATAGCGGGGGCACCGCTGAGCAGTTCTTC
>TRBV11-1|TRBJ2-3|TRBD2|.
CASSFGLAGGYTQYF
TGTGCCAGCAGCTTCGGACTAGCGGGGGGGTATACGCAGTATTTT
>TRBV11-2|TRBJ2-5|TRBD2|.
CASSSPGGEETQYF
TGTGCCAGCAGCTCCCCGGGGGGGGAAGAGACCCAGTACTTC
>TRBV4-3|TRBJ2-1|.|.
CASSQGSLALNEQFF
TGCGCCAGCAGCCAAGGCTCGCTAGCCCTAAATGAGCAGTTCTTC
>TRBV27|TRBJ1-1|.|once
CASSLSRGTEAFF
TGTGCCAGCAGTTTATCAAGGGGCACTGAAGCTTTCTTT
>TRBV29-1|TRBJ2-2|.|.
CSTPGSGTGELFF
TGCAGCACACCGGGGTCTGGGACCGGGGAGCTGTTTTTT
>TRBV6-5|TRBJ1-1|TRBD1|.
CASSYRGLNTEAFF
TGTGCCAGCAGTTACAGGGGGCTGAACACTGAAGCTTTCTTT
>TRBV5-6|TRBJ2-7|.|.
CASSRTATYEQYF
TGTGCCAGCAGCAGGACAGCGACCTACGAGCAGTACTTC
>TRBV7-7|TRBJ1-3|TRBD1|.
CASSSTGTSGNTIYF
TGTGCTAGCAGCTCGACAGGGACCTCTGGAAACACCATATATTTT
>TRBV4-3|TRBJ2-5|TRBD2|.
CASSQDSSGGMKTQYF
TGCGCCAGCAGCCAAGATTCCAGCGGGGGGATGAAGACCCAGTACTTC
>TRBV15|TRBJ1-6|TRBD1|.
CATSRQRGTGESPLHF
TGTGCCACCAGCAGACAACGAGGTACAGGGGAATCACCCCTCCACTTT
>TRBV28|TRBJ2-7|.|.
CASSSTDYEQYF
TGTGCCAGCAGTTCGACAGATTACGAGCAGTACTTC
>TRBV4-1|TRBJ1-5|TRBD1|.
CASSQGQGWAQPQHF
TGCGCCAGCAGCCAAGGACAGGGGTGGGCTCAGCCCCAGCATTTT
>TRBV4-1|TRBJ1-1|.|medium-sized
CASRPGLMNTEAFF
TGCGCCAGCAGGCCCGGACTGATGAACACTGAAGCTTTCTTT
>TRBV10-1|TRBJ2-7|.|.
CASSRDTSNYEQYF
TGCGCCAGCAGCCGGGACACCTCTAACTACGAGCAGTACTTC
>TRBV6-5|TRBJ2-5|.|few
CASSGHGQQETQYF
TGTGCCAGCAGTGGACATGGACAGCAAGAGACCCAGTACTTC
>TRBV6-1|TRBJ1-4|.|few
CASRLTVGAEKLFF
TGTGCCAGCAGACTCACGGTAGGGGCTGAAAAACTGTTTTTT
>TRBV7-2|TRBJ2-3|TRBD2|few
CASSLTSGGARAQYF
TGTGCCAGCAGCTTGACTAGCGGGGGGGCTCGTGCGCAGTATTTT
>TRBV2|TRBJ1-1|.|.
CASVQGKLRTEAFF
TGTGCCAGCGTTCAGGGCAAATTGAGAACTGAAGCTTTCTTT
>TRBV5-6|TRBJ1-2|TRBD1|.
CASSWDRASLGYTF
TGTGCCAGCAGCTGGGACAGGGCATCGCTTGGCTACACCTTC
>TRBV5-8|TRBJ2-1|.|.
CATIRDPRGVGPPTRFF
TGTGCCACCATCCGGGACCCCAGGGGAGTCGGCCCTCCTACGAGATTCTTC
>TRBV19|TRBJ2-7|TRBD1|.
CASSMLQGSSYEQYF
TGTGCCAGTAGTATGCTACAGGGGAGCTCCTACGAGCAGTACTTC
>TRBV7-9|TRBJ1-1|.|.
CSSSPPAGWGNTEAFF
TGTTCCAGCAGCCCCCCCGCAGGGTGGGGGAACACTGAAGCTTTCTTT
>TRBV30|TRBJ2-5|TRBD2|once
CAWSLAGVPETQYF
TGTGCCTGGAGTTTAGCGGGGGTGCCAGAGACCCAGTACTTC
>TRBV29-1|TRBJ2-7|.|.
CYRTTGGKGFSYEQYF
TGCTACCGCACTACTGGAGGGAAAGGGTTCTCCTACGAGCAGTACTTC
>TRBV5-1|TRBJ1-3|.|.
CASSTGGGRDTIYF
TGCGCCAGCAGCACCGGGGGTGGTAGGGACACCATATATTTT
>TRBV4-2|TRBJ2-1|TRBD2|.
CASSQVGGASEQFF
TGTGCCAGCAGCCAAGTCGGGGGGGCTTCTGAGCAGTTCTTC
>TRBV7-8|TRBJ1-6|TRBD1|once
CASSPRTGASNSPLHF
TGTGCCAGCAGCCCTCGGACAGGGGCGTCAAATTCACCCCTCCACTTT
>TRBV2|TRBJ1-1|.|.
CASSREGGGSAEAFF
TGTGCCAGCAGTCGGGAAGGGGGGGGTTCCGCTGAAGCTTTCTTT
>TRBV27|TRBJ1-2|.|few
CASSSGSYGYTF
TGTGCCAGCAGTTCAGGGTCCTATGGCTACACCTTC